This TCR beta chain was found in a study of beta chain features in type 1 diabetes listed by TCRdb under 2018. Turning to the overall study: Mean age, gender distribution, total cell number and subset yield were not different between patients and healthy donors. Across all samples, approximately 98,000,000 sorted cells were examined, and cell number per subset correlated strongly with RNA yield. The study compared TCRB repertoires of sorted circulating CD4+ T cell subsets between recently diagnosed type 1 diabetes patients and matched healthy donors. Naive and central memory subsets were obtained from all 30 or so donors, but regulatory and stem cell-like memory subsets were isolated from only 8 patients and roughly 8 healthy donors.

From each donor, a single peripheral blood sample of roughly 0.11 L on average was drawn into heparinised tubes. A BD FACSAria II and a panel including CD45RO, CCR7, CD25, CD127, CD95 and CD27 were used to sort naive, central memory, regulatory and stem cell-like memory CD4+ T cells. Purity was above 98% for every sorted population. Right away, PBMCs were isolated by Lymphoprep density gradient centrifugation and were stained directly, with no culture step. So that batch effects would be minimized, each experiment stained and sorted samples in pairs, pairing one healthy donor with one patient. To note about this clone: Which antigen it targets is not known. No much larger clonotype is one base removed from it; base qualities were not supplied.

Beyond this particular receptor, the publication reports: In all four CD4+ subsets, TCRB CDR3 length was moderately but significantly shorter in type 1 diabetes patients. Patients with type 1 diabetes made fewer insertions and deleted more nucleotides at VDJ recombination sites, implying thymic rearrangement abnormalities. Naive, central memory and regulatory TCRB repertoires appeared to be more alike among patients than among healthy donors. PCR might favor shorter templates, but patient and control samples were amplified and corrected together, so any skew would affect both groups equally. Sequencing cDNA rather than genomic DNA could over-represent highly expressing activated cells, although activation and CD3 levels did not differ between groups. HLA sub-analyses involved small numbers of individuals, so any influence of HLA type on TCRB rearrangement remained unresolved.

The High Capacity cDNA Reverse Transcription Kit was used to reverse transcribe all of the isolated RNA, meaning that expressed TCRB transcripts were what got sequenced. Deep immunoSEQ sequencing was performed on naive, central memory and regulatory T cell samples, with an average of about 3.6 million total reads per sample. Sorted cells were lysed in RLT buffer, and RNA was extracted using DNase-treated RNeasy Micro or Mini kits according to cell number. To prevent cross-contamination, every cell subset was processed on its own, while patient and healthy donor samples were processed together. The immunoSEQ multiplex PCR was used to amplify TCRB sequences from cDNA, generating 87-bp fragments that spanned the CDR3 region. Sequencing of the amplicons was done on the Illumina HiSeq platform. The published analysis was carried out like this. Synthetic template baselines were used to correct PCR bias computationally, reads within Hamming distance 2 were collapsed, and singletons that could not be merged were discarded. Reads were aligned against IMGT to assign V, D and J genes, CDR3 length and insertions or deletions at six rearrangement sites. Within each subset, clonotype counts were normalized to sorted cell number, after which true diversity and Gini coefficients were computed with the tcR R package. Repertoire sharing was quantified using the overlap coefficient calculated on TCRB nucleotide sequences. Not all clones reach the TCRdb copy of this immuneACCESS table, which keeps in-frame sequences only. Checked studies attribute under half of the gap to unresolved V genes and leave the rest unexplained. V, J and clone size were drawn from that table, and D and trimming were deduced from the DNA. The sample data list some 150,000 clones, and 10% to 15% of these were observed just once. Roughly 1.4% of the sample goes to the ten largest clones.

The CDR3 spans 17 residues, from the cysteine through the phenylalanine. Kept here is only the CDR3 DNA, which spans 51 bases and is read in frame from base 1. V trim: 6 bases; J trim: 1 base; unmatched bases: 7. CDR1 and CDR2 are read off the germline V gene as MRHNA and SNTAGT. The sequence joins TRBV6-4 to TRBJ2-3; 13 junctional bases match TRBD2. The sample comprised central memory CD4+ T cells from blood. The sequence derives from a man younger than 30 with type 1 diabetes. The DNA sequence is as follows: TGTGCCAGCAGACGACTAGCGGGGGGAAAAGGCACAGATACGCAGTATTTT. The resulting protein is CASRRLAGGKGTDTQYF.